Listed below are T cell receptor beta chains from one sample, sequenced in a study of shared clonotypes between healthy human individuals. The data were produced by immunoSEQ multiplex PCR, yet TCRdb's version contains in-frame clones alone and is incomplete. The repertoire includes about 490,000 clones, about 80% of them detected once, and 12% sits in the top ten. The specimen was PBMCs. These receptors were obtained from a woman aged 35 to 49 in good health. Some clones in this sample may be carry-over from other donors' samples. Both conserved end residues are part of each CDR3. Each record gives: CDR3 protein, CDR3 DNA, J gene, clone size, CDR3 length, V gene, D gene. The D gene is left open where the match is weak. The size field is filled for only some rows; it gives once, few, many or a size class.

cdr3_aa: CSVDSNTDTQYF
cdr3_nt: TGCAGCGTTGATTCGAACACAGATACGCAGTACTTT
j_call: TRBJ2-3
clone_size: -
cdr3_length: 12
v_call: TRBV29-1
d_call: -

cdr3_aa: CASSELANAGNEQFF
cdr3_nt: TGTGCCAGCAGCGAACTAGCGAATGCCGGCAATGAGCAGTTCTTC
j_call: TRBJ2-1
clone_size: once
cdr3_length: 15
v_call: TRBV7-6
d_call: TRBD2

cdr3_aa: CASSQDWTSGSQETQYF
cdr3_nt: TGCGCCAGCAGCCAAGATTGGACTAGCGGGAGTCAAGAGACCCAGTACTTC
j_call: TRBJ2-5
clone_size: few
cdr3_length: 17
v_call: TRBV4-1
d_call: TRBD2

cdr3_aa: CASNVAGVSYNEQFF
cdr3_nt: TGTGCCAGCAACGTAGCGGGAGTCTCCTACAATGAGCAGTTCTTC
j_call: TRBJ2-1
clone_size: -
cdr3_length: 15
v_call: TRBV28
d_call: TRBD2

cdr3_aa: CASSGLAGPTGELFF
cdr3_nt: TGTGCCAGCAGTGGACTAGCGGGACCCACCGGGGAGCTGTTTTTT
j_call: TRBJ2-2
clone_size: once
cdr3_length: 15
v_call: TRBV27
d_call: TRBD2

cdr3_aa: CASSVGAVQETQYF
cdr3_nt: TGTGCCAGCAGCGTAGGAGCGGTACAAGAGACCCAGTACTTC
j_call: TRBJ2-5
clone_size: -
cdr3_length: 14
v_call: TRBV9
d_call: -

cdr3_aa: CASIKRLRGLAGGVGGELFF
cdr3_nt: TGTGCCAGCATTAAAAGATTGAGGGGACTAGCGGGAGGTGTCGGCGGGGAGCTGTTTTTT
j_call: TRBJ2-2
clone_size: -
cdr3_length: 20
v_call: TRBV27
d_call: TRBD2

cdr3_aa: CASSAQLGLEQYF
cdr3_nt: TGTGCCAGCAGCGCCCAGCTAGGGCTCGAGCAGTACTTC
j_call: TRBJ2-7
clone_size: -
cdr3_length: 13
v_call: TRBV9
d_call: -

cdr3_aa: CASSYNILSSYEQYF
cdr3_nt: TGCGCCAGCAGCTACAACATCTTGTCGAGCTACGAGCAGTACTTC
j_call: TRBJ2-7
clone_size: -
cdr3_length: 15
v_call: TRBV4-1
d_call: -

cdr3_aa: CASSQGKNTGELFF
cdr3_nt: TGTGCCAGCAGCCAAGGGAAGAACACCGGGGAGCTGTTTTTT
j_call: TRBJ2-2
clone_size: -
cdr3_length: 14
v_call: TRBV5-4
d_call: -

cdr3_aa: CASSSGRIYGYTF
cdr3_nt: TGTGCCAGCAGTTCTGGGCGGATCTATGGCTACACCTTC
j_call: TRBJ1-2
clone_size: once
cdr3_length: 13
v_call: TRBV28
d_call: -

cdr3_aa: CASRGQGAIYGYTF
cdr3_nt: TGTGCCAGCAGAGGACAGGGGGCGATCTATGGCTACACCTTC
j_call: TRBJ1-2
clone_size: -
cdr3_length: 14
v_call: TRBV2
d_call: TRBD1

cdr3_aa: CASSTGTGVDIQYF
cdr3_nt: TGTGCCAGCAGCACCGGGACAGGGGTAGACATTCAGTACTTC
j_call: TRBJ2-4
clone_size: once
cdr3_length: 14
v_call: TRBV2
d_call: TRBD1

cdr3_aa: CASNPLGTPNGEQFF
cdr3_nt: TGTGCCAGCAACCCTCTTGGGACGCCAAACGGGGAGCAGTTCTTC
j_call: TRBJ2-1
clone_size: -
cdr3_length: 15
v_call: TRBV11-2
d_call: -

cdr3_aa: CASSPSLGDRGYEQYF
cdr3_nt: TGCGCCAGCAGCCCATCGCTGGGCGACAGGGGCTACGAGCAGTACTTC
j_call: TRBJ2-7
clone_size: once
cdr3_length: 16
v_call: TRBV5-1
d_call: TRBD1

cdr3_aa: CASSVAGKDTQYF
cdr3_nt: TGTGCCAGCAGCGTAGCAGGGAAAGATACGCAGTATTTT
j_call: TRBJ2-3
clone_size: few
cdr3_length: 13
v_call: TRBV9
d_call: -

cdr3_aa: CASSQTSLAGAYNEQFF
cdr3_nt: TGCGCCAGCAGCCAAACTTCCCTAGCGGGGGCTTACAATGAGCAGTTCTTC
j_call: TRBJ2-1
clone_size: -
cdr3_length: 17
v_call: TRBV4-1
d_call: TRBD2

cdr3_aa: CASRQGLAGAETQYF
cdr3_nt: TGTGCCAGCAGACAGGGACTAGCGGGAGCCGAGACCCAGTACTTC
j_call: TRBJ2-5
clone_size: -
cdr3_length: 15
v_call: TRBV11-2
d_call: TRBD2

cdr3_aa: CASRIGRTEAFF
cdr3_nt: TGTGCCTCTAGGATTGGGAGGACTGAAGCTTTCTTT
j_call: TRBJ1-1
clone_size: few
cdr3_length: 12
v_call: TRBV30
d_call: -

cdr3_aa: CASSPSTGAEETQYF
cdr3_nt: TGTGCCAGCTCACCGTCGACAGGGGCAGAAGAGACCCAGTACTTC
j_call: TRBJ2-5
clone_size: -
cdr3_length: 15
v_call: TRBV18
d_call: TRBD1

cdr3_aa: CASSTGGYYGYTF
cdr3_nt: TGTGCCAGCAGCACTGGGGGCTACTATGGCTACACCTTC
j_call: TRBJ1-2
clone_size: -
cdr3_length: 13
v_call: TRBV27
d_call: -

cdr3_aa: CASSLGGLAGTYEQYF
cdr3_nt: TGTGCCAGCAGCTTGGGGGGACTAGCGGGTACCTACGAGCAGTACTTC
j_call: TRBJ2-7
clone_size: -
cdr3_length: 16
v_call: TRBV5-4
d_call: TRBD2

cdr3_aa: CASSLIRPNTEAFF
cdr3_nt: TGTGCCAGCAGTTTAATCAGGCCGAACACTGAAGCTTTCTTT
j_call: TRBJ1-1
clone_size: -
cdr3_length: 14
v_call: TRBV28
d_call: -

cdr3_aa: CATHGGRFSYEQYF
cdr3_nt: TGCGCCACCCATGGGGGGCGATTCTCCTACGAGCAGTACTTC
j_call: TRBJ2-7
clone_size: -
cdr3_length: 14
v_call: TRBV10-1
d_call: -

cdr3_aa: CASSSAGTGRSEQYF
cdr3_nt: TGCGCCAGCAGCTCCGCCGGGACAGGGAGAAGCGAGCAGTACTTC
j_call: TRBJ2-7
clone_size: -
cdr3_length: 15
v_call: TRBV5-1
d_call: TRBD1

cdr3_aa: CATAMGGQNQPQHF
cdr3_nt: TGTGCCACCGCGATGGGGGGGCAAAATCAGCCCCAGCATTTT
j_call: TRBJ1-5
clone_size: -
cdr3_length: 14
v_call: TRBV5-4
d_call: -

cdr3_aa: CASSRGTGRNEKLFF
cdr3_nt: TGCGCCAGCAGCCGGGGGACAGGGCGTAATGAAAAACTGTTTTTT
j_call: TRBJ1-4
clone_size: -
cdr3_length: 15
v_call: TRBV4-1
d_call: TRBD1